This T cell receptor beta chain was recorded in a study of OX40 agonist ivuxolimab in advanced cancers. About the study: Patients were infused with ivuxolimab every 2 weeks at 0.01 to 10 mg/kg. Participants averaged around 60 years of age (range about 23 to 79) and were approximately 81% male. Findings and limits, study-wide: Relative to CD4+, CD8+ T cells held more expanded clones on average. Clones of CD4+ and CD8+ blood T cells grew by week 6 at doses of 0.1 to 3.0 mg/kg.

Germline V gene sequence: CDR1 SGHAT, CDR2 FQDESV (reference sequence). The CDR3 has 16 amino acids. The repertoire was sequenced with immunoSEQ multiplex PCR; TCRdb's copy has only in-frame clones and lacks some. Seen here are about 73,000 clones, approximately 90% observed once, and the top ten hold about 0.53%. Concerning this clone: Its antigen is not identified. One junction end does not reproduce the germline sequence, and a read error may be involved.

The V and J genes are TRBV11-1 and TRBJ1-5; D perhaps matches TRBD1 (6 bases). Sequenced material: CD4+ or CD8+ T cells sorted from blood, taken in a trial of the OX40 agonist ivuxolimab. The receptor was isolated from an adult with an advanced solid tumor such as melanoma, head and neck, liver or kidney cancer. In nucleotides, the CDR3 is TGTGCCAGCAGCTTCGTGGCGGGGGGCTGGTTTTTTTTGCCCGATTTT. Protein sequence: CASSFVAGGWFFLPDF. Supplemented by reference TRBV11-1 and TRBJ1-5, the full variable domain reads EAEVAQSPRYKITEKSQAVAFWCDPISGHATLYWYRQILGQGPELLVQFQDESVVDDSQLPKDRFSAERLKGVDSTLKIQPAELGDSAMYLCASSFVAGGWFFLPDFGDGTRLSIL.